This is a list of T cell receptor beta chains from one sample in a study of blood T cell repertoires in COVID-19. Clones were read by immunoSEQ multiplex PCR, and TCRdb kept only the in-frame ones, dropping some. The sample lists 30,000 to 45,000 clones; about 88% were seen once. The specimen was peripheral blood. These receptors came from a man aged 55 to 70 with active COVID-19. CDR3s include the opening cysteine and the closing phenylalanine or tryptophan. A D gene is named only where the DNA matches it firmly. A row's size may be missing; if present it is once, few, many or a size class.

CDR3 length: 16
J gene: TRBJ2-7
V gene: TRBV5-4
clone size: .
D gene: TRBD2
CDR3 DNA: TGTGCCAGCAGCTTGGGGGGTCTAGCGGCGGGAGCCGAGCAGTACTTC
CDR3 protein: CASSLGGLAAGAEQYF

CDR3 length: 13
J gene: TRBJ2-3
V gene: TRBV5-4
clone size: .
D gene: .
CDR3 DNA: TGTGCCAGCAGCTTGCCACACACAGATACGCAGTATTTT
CDR3 protein: CASSLPHTDTQYF

CDR3 length: 16
J gene: TRBJ2-7
V gene: TRBV24-1
clone size: .
D gene: TRBD2
CDR3 DNA: TGTGCCACCAGTGATTGGGGGGGAGAGGGAACTTACGAGCAGTACTTC
CDR3 protein: CATSDWGGEGTYEQYF

CDR3 length: 17
J gene: TRBJ2-2
V gene: TRBV7-9
clone size: few
D gene: TRBD1
CDR3 DNA: TGTGCCAGCAGCTCAAGGACAGGAGAAGTGGACACCGGGGAGCTGTTTTTT
CDR3 protein: CASSSRTGEVDTGELFF

CDR3 length: 14
J gene: TRBJ2-2
V gene: TRBV6-1
clone size: .
D gene: TRBD1
CDR3 DNA: TGTGCCAGCAGTGAGGGACAGGGGCCCGGGGAGCTGTTTTTT
CDR3 protein: CASSEGQGPGELFF

CDR3 length: 12
J gene: TRBJ2-7
V gene: TRBV27
clone size: .
D gene: .
CDR3 DNA: TGTGCCAGCAGCAGCGGGCCCTACGAGCAGTACTTC
CDR3 protein: CASSSGPYEQYF

CDR3 length: 14
J gene: TRBJ1-6
V gene: TRBV11-2
clone size: few
D gene: TRBD1
CDR3 DNA: TGTGCCAGCAGCTTTGGGACAGGGACTTCACCCCTCCACTTT
CDR3 protein: CASSFGTGTSPLHF

CDR3 length: 16
J gene: TRBJ2-3
V gene: TRBV9
clone size: .
D gene: .
CDR3 DNA: TGTGCCAGCAGCCCCGGGACATCTGAGAGACGAGATACGCAGTATTTT
CDR3 protein: CASSPGTSERRDTQYF

CDR3 length: 12
J gene: TRBJ2-1
V gene: TRBV5-4
clone size: .
D gene: .
CDR3 DNA: TGTGCCAGCAGCCCTGGACTAGGGGGGCAGTTCTTC
CDR3 protein: CASSPGLGGQFF

CDR3 length: 15
J gene: TRBJ2-5
V gene: TRBV25-1
clone size: .
D gene: .
CDR3 DNA: TGTGCCAGCAGTGAACCCCCGGGTCGGTTGGAGACCCAGTACTTC
CDR3 protein: CASSEPPGRLETQYF

CDR3 length: 14
J gene: TRBJ1-2
V gene: TRBV7-8
clone size: .
D gene: .
CDR3 DNA: TGTGCCAGCAGCTTAGCGTTAGGCCAGGTCGGCTACACCTTC
CDR3 protein: CASSLALGQVGYTF

CDR3 length: 13
J gene: TRBJ2-1
V gene: TRBV19
clone size: .
D gene: TRBD2
CDR3 DNA: TGTGCCTGTAGTATCGGGGGGTCCAGTGAGCAGTTCTTC
CDR3 protein: CACSIGGSSEQFF

CDR3 length: 16
J gene: TRBJ2-3
V gene: TRBV11-1
clone size: .
D gene: .
CDR3 DNA: TGTGCCAGCAGCCCCCGGGGAGCGGCTAGCACAGATACGCAGTATTTT
CDR3 protein: CASSPRGAASTDTQYF

CDR3 length: 16
J gene: TRBJ2-5
V gene: TRBV10-3
clone size: .
D gene: .
CDR3 DNA: TGTGCCATCAGTGAGTCGGGAGACCCGTACCAAGAGACCCAGTACTTC
CDR3 protein: CAISESGDPYQETQYF

CDR3 length: 14
J gene: TRBJ2-3
V gene: TRBV27
clone size: .
D gene: .
CDR3 DNA: TGTGCCAGCAGTACGGGTATATTGGCAGATACGCAGTATTTT
CDR3 protein: CASSTGILADTQYF

CDR3 length: 16
J gene: TRBJ2-1
V gene: TRBV28
clone size: .
D gene: TRBD2
CDR3 DNA: TGTGCCAGCAGCTCACCGAGCGGGGGGGGTTACAATGAGCAGTTCTTC
CDR3 protein: CASSSPSGGGYNEQFF

CDR3 length: 16
J gene: TRBJ1-6
V gene: TRBV4-1
clone size: .
D gene: TRBD1
CDR3 DNA: TGCGCCAGCAGCCAGGTTCAGGGGGTGTATAATTCACCCCTCCACTTT
CDR3 protein: CASSQVQGVYNSPLHF

CDR3 length: 17
J gene: TRBJ2-7
V gene: TRBV7-8
clone size: .
D gene: TRBD1
CDR3 DNA: TGTGCCAGCAGCTTAGGGGTGGCAGGGGGTAGGTCCTACGAGCAGTACTTC
CDR3 protein: CASSLGVAGGRSYEQYF

CDR3 length: 15
J gene: TRBJ2-5
V gene: TRBV5-3
clone size: .
D gene: .
CDR3 DNA: TGTGCCAGAAGCTTGGGGGCCCTCCATCGCGAGACCCAGTACTTC
CDR3 protein: CARSLGALHRETQYF

CDR3 length: 16
J gene: TRBJ2-2
V gene: TRBV7-3
clone size: .
D gene: TRBD1
CDR3 DNA: TGTGCCAGCAGCTTAAACGGGGCAGGGGGTATGCGGGAGCTGTTTTTT
CDR3 protein: CASSLNGAGGMRELFF

CDR3 length: 15
J gene: TRBJ1-4
V gene: TRBV19
clone size: .
D gene: .
CDR3 DNA: TGTGCCAGTAGTCCCTTAGGGGTCGAGGATGAAAAACTGTTTTTT
CDR3 protein: CASSPLGVEDEKLFF

CDR3 length: 13
J gene: TRBJ2-2
V gene: TRBV6-6
clone size: .
D gene: TRBD2
CDR3 DNA: TGTGCCAGCATAAGGGAGGGGATCGGGGAGCTGTTTTTT
CDR3 protein: CASIREGIGELFF

CDR3 length: 15
J gene: TRBJ2-7
V gene: TRBV28
clone size: .
D gene: .
CDR3 DNA: TGTGCCAGCGAAGAAGGAGGGGGAGGGAGGGGAGAGCAGTACTTC
CDR3 protein: CASEEGGGGRGEQYF

CDR3 length: 15
J gene: TRBJ2-1
V gene: TRBV5-1
clone size: .
D gene: TRBD2
CDR3 DNA: TGCGCCAGCAGCTTGGGGTCTAGCGGGAACAATGAGCAGTTCTTC
CDR3 protein: CASSLGSSGNNEQFF

CDR3 length: 13
J gene: TRBJ1-5
V gene: TRBV30
clone size: .
D gene: .
CDR3 DNA: TGTGCCTGGGGGTCCGCGGGCAATCAGCCCCAGCATTTT
CDR3 protein: CAWGSAGNQPQHF

CDR3 length: 18
J gene: TRBJ2-3
V gene: TRBV6-2/TRBV6-3
clone size: .
D gene: .
CDR3 DNA: TGTGCCAGCAGTTACTCTGACAAGGGGACTTGGTCCACAGATACGCAGTATTTT
CDR3 protein: CASSYSDKGTWSTDTQYF

CDR3 length: 16
J gene: TRBJ2-3
V gene: TRBV7-9
clone size: .
D gene: TRBD2
CDR3 DNA: TGTGCCAGCAGCACGGGACTAGCGGGAGGCACAGATACGCAGTATTTT
CDR3 protein: CASSTGLAGGTDTQYF

CDR3 length: 12
J gene: TRBJ1-2
V gene: TRBV28
clone size: .
D gene: .
CDR3 DNA: TGTGCCAGCAGTACAGCCCTCTATGGCTACACCTTC
CDR3 protein: CASSTALYGYTF

CDR3 length: 16
J gene: TRBJ2-7
V gene: TRBV27
clone size: .
D gene: TRBD2
CDR3 DNA: TGTGCCAGCAGTCCCCGGGACTACCGCGGACCCTACGAGCAGTACTTC
CDR3 protein: CASSPRDYRGPYEQYF

CDR3 length: 15
J gene: TRBJ2-5
V gene: TRBV7-6
clone size: once
D gene: .
CDR3 DNA: TGTGCCAGCAGCTTAGCCCGGACAGCCGTGGAGACCCAGTACTTC
CDR3 protein: CASSLARTAVETQYF

CDR3 length: 15
J gene: TRBJ1-2
V gene: TRBV5-5
clone size: once
D gene: TRBD1
CDR3 DNA: TGTGCCAGCAGCTCCCTACAGGGGAGTAACTATGGCTACACCTTC
CDR3 protein: CASSSLQGSNYGYTF

CDR3 length: 14
J gene: TRBJ2-2
V gene: TRBV18
clone size: .
D gene: TRBD1
CDR3 DNA: TGTGCCAGCTCGTCGACAGGGTGGGCCGGGGAGCTGTTTTTT
CDR3 protein: CASSSTGWAGELFF

CDR3 length: 16
J gene: TRBJ1-5
V gene: TRBV7-2
clone size: .
D gene: TRBD1
CDR3 DNA: TGTGCCAGCAGCCCTCAAGGGACAGGGTCCGGTCAGCCCCAGCATTTT
CDR3 protein: CASSPQGTGSGQPQHF

CDR3 length: 17
J gene: TRBJ2-5
V gene: TRBV7-3
clone size: .
D gene: TRBD1
CDR3 DNA: TGTGCCAGCAGCCCCGGGACAGGGGCCCCCTATCAAGAGACCCAGTACTTC
CDR3 protein: CASSPGTGAPYQETQYF

CDR3 length: 13
J gene: TRBJ2-7
V gene: TRBV4-2
clone size: once
D gene: TRBD1
CDR3 DNA: TGTGCCAGCGGACCGGGACAGGGAGGCGAGCAGTACTTC
CDR3 protein: CASGPGQGGEQYF

CDR3 length: 12
J gene: TRBJ2-4
V gene: TRBV6-6
clone size: .
D gene: TRBD1
CDR3 DNA: TGTGCCAGCAGTAAAGACAGGGCGAAGCCCGACTTC
CDR3 protein: CASSKDRAKPDF

CDR3 length: 16
J gene: TRBJ2-2
V gene: TRBV11-3
clone size: .
D gene: TRBD2
CDR3 DNA: TGTGCCAGCAGCTTCGGACTAGCGGGAGGGCCGAGGGAGCTGTTTTTT
CDR3 protein: CASSFGLAGGPRELFF

CDR3 length: 15
J gene: TRBJ1-3
V gene: TRBV4-1
clone size: .
D gene: TRBD1
CDR3 DNA: TGCGCCAGCAGCCAAGCTATACAGGGGCTAAACACCATATATTTT
CDR3 protein: CASSQAIQGLNTIYF

CDR3 length: 14
J gene: TRBJ2-1
V gene: TRBV6-6
clone size: .
D gene: TRBD2
CDR3 DNA: TGTGCCAGCCAGGCGGGAGGTAACTACAATGAGCAGTTCTTC
CDR3 protein: CASQAGGNYNEQFF

CDR3 length: 14
J gene: TRBJ2-3
V gene: TRBV4-3
clone size: .
D gene: .
CDR3 DNA: TGCGCCAGCAGCCCTCGAGGAGTTGCTGATACGCAGTATTTT
CDR3 protein: CASSPRGVADTQYF

CDR3 length: 13
J gene: TRBJ2-5
V gene: TRBV13
clone size: .
D gene: .
CDR3 DNA: TGTGCCAGCAGCCCCGACTCGGGGGAGACCCAGTACTTC
CDR3 protein: CASSPDSGETQYF

CDR3 length: 16
J gene: TRBJ2-2
V gene: TRBV15
clone size: .
D gene: .
CDR3 DNA: TGTGCCACCAGCAGAGTAGCAGGGTGGGAGGACGGGGAGCTGTTTTTT
CDR3 protein: CATSRVAGWEDGELFF

CDR3 length: 14
J gene: TRBJ2-2
V gene: TRBV29-1
clone size: once
D gene: TRBD2
CDR3 DNA: TGCAGCACTGGAGGGACTACAAACACCGGGGAGCTGTTTTTT
CDR3 protein: CSTGGTTNTGELFF

CDR3 length: 14
J gene: TRBJ2-2
V gene: TRBV6-1
clone size: .
D gene: .
CDR3 DNA: TGTGCCAGCAGTGAAACGGGAAACACCGGGGAGCTGTTTTTT
CDR3 protein: CASSETGNTGELFF

CDR3 length: 14
J gene: TRBJ2-7
V gene: TRBV6-4
clone size: .
D gene: TRBD1
CDR3 DNA: TGTGCCCCCCGCTTAACAGGGGGAAGAGGGGAGCAGTACTTC
CDR3 protein: CAPRLTGGRGEQYF

CDR3 length: 14
J gene: TRBJ1-3
V gene: TRBV28
clone size: once
D gene: .
CDR3 DNA: TGTGCCAGCGGGGGGACGGACTCTGGAAACACCATATATTTT
CDR3 protein: CASGGTDSGNTIYF

CDR3 length: 15
J gene: TRBJ2-3
V gene: TRBV7-6
clone size: .
D gene: TRBD1
CDR3 DNA: TGTGCCAGCAGTTCCGGGACAGACACAACAGATACGCAGTATTTT
CDR3 protein: CASSSGTDTTDTQYF

CDR3 length: 15
J gene: TRBJ2-7
V gene: TRBV3-1/TRBV3-2
clone size: .
D gene: .
CDR3 DNA: TGTGCCAGCAGCCAAAAGGGCGCAGGGTATAGGGAGCAGTACTTC
CDR3 protein: CASSQKGAGYREQYF

CDR3 length: 14
J gene: TRBJ2-4
V gene: TRBV7-9
clone size: .
D gene: .
CDR3 DNA: TGTGCCAGCAGCTTAGGAGCTAGTTTGGACATTCAGTACTTC
CDR3 protein: CASSLGASLDIQYF

CDR3 length: 14
J gene: TRBJ2-2
V gene: TRBV2
clone size: .
D gene: .
CDR3 DNA: TGTGCCAGCAGACGTGGGCCCGACACCGGGGAGCTGTTTTTT
CDR3 protein: CASRRGPDTGELFF

CDR3 length: 13
J gene: TRBJ2-3
V gene: TRBV27
clone size: once
D gene: TRBD2
CDR3 DNA: TGTGCCAGCACGGTAGCGGGAGGGGATACGCAGTATTTT
CDR3 protein: CASTVAGGDTQYF

CDR3 length: 13
J gene: TRBJ1-5
V gene: TRBV18
clone size: .
D gene: .
CDR3 DNA: TGTGCCAGCTCACTACTTGCGGGGGAGCCCCAGCATTTT
CDR3 protein: CASSLLAGEPQHF

CDR3 length: 14
J gene: TRBJ2-2
V gene: TRBV25-1
clone size: .
D gene: .
CDR3 DNA: TGTGCCAGCAGTACCCAGGGGACATGCCGGGGAGCTGTTTTT
CDR3 protein: CASSTQGTCRGAVF